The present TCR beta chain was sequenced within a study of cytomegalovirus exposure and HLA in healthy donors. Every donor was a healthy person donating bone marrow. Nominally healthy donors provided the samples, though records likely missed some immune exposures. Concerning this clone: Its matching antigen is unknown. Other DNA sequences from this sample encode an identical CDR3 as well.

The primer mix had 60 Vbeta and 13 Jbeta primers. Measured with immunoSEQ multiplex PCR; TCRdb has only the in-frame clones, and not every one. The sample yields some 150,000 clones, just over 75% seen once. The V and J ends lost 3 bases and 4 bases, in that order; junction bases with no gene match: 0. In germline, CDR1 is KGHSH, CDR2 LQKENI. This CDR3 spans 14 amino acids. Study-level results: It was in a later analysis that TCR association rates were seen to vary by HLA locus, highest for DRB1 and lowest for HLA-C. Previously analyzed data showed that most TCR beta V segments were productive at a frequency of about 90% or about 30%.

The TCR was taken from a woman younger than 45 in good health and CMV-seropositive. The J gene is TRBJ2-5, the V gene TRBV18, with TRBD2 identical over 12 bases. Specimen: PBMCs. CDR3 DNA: TGTGCCAGCTCACCGGGACTAGCGGGAGAGACCCAGTACTTC. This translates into CASSPGLAGETQYF.